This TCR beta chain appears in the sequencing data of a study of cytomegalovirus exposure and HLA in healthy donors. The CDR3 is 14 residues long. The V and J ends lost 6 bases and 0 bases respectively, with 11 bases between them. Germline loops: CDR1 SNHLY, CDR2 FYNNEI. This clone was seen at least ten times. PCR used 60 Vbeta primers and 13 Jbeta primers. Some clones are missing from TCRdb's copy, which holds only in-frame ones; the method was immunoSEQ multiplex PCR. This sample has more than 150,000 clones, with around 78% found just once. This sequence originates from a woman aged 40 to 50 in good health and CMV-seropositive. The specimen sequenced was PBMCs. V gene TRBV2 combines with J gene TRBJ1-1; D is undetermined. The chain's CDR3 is CASSFGGLNTEAFF. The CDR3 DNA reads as TGTGCCAGCAGCTTCGGCGGTTTGAACACTGAAGCTTTCTTT. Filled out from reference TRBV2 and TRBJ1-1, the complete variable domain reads EPEVTQTPSHQVTQMGQEVILRCVPISNHLYFYWYRQILGQKVEFLVSFYNNEISEKSEIFDDQFSVERPDGSNFTLKIRSTKLEDSAMYFCASSFGGLNTEAFFGQGTRLTVV.